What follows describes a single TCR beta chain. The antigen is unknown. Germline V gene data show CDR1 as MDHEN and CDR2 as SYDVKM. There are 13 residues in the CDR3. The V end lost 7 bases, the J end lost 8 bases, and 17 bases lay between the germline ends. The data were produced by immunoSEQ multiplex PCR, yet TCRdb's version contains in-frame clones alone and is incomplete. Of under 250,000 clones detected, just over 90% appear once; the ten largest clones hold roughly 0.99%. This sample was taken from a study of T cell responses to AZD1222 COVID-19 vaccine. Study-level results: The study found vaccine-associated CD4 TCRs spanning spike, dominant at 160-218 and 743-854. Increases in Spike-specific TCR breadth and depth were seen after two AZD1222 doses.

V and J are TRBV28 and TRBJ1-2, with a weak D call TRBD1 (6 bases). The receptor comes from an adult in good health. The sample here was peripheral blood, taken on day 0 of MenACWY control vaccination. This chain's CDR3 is CASTEGGARGYTF. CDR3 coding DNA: TGTGCCAGCACCGAGGGGGGGGCACGAGGCTACACCTTC.